This T cell receptor beta chain is from a study of blood T cell repertoires in COVID-19. Looking at the study overall: Material from acute and convalescent COVID-19 was sourced from the United States, Italy and Spain. T cells, B-cell-depleted T cells, or PBMCs provided the cDNA or gDNA that served as material.

Authors' processing steps: Reference gene primers were amplified, and this amplification served to estimate nucleated cell counts. Using immunoSEQ multiplex PCR, the repertoire was profiled, and TCRdb retains in-frame clones only, with some absent. V, J and clone size are taken as reported in that table, and D and trimming were inferred from the DNA itself. The data hold fewer than 85,000 clones, with less than 90% observed a single time. This TCR was recovered from a human donor in a cohort sampled during active COVID-19. Sequencing was performed on peripheral blood.

CDR3 sequence reads: CASSFYSSTYEQYF. For the CDR3, the DNA is TGTGCCAGCAGCTTTTACTCTAGCACCTACGAGCAGTACTTC. This chain joins TRBV13 and TRBJ2-7; the D gene is possibly TRBD2 (5 bases). CDR1 PRHDT and CDR2 FYEKMQ come from the germline V gene (reference sequence). The CDR3 is made up of 14 amino acids. The V end was cut by 3 bases, the J end by 2 bases, with 11 bases between.